The T cell receptor beta chain under discussion was sequenced for a study of T-cell reconstitution after alpha-beta-depleted transplantation in children. General study points: Some patients showed high day-60 TCRbeta diversity, which derived from surviving recipient T cells and thymic progenitors. It was newly produced T cells that mostly accounted for T-cell counts and diversity one year after transplant.

This sample's TCRbeta library carried unique molecular identifier barcodes. TCRdb passed the PCR reads through MiXCR, listing each CDR3 protein once. The repertoire has approximately 980,000 distinct CDR3 sequences, around 30% of them found once; the top ten carry 25% to 35%. In regard to this clonotype: The antigen remains unidentified.

CDR3 length: 14 residues. The V end was cut by 5 bases, the J end by 3 bases, with 13 bases between. Germline V gives CDR1 MNHEY, CDR2 SMNVEV (reference sequence). The rearrangement links TRBV27 to TRBJ1-1; possibly TRBD1 for D (6 bases). The source was PBMCs, mostly from graft donor cells, collected 360 days after TCRalphabeta/CD19-depleted stem cell transplant. This sequence was found in a boy in the first two years of life who had a stem cell transplant for SCID, so the T cells may come from the graft donor. Here the CDR3 DNA reads TGTGCCAGCAGTAACCTTGGGGGCCACACTGAAGCTTTCTTT. It is translated as CASSNLGGHTEAFF.